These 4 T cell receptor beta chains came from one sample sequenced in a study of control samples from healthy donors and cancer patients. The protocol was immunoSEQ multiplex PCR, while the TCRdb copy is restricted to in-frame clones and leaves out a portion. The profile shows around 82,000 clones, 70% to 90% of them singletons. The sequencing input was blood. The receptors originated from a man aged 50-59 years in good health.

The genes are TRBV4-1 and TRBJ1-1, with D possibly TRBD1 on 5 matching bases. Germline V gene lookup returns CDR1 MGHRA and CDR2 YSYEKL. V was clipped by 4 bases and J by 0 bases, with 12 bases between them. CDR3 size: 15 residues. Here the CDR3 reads CASSRLGRLNTEAFF. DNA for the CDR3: TGCGCCAGCAGCCGCCTGGGACGGCTGAACACTGAAGCTTTCTTT.

The CDR3 loop is CASSLAGDLAAFSDTQYF. CDR3 coding DNA: TGTGCCAGCAGCTTAGCGGGGGACTTAGCCGCATTCTCAGATACGCAGTATTTT. The chain carries TRBV7-2 and TRBJ2-3; D is possibly TRBD2 (6 bases). Trimming left V 0 bases short and J 4 bases short, with 20 bases between. Per the germline V gene, CDR1 is SGHTA and CDR2 is FQGNSA. The CDR3 runs to 18 residues.

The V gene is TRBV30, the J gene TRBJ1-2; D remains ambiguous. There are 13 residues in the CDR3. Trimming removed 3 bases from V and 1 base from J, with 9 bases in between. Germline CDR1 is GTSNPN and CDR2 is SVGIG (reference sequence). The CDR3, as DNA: TGTGCCTGGAGCCCGGGGATTAACTATGGCTACACCTTC. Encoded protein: CAWSPGINYGYTF.

As DNA, the CDR3 is TGCGCCAGCACCCCCTCGACAGGGGTCACTGAAGCTTTCTTT. Protein: CASTPSTGVTEAFF. The V call is TRBV5-1, the J call TRBJ1-1; TRBD1 agrees at 8 bases. V gave up 6 bases and J gave up 4 bases; unmatched junction bases: 8. There are 14 residues in the CDR3. Per the germline V gene, CDR1 is SGHRS and CDR2 is YFSETQ. The entire variable domain, with the rest obtained from reference TRBV5-1 and TRBJ1-1, is as follows: KAGVTQTPRYLIKTRGQQVTLSCSPISGHRSVSWYQQTPGQGLQFLFEYFSETQRNKGNFPGRFSGRQFSNSRSEMNVSTLELGDSALYLCASTPSTGVTEAFFGQGTRLTVV.